This T cell receptor beta chain was identified during a study of cytomegalovirus exposure and HLA in healthy donors. This clone appeared a single time. Its cognate antigen is unknown. Broader study findings: In all likelihood, a cluster of highly shared sequence variants was a sequencing artifact. A later analysis, which compared TCR beta chains of equal frequency, found the HLA-associated ones more clonally expanded.

This PCR relied on a set of 60 Vbeta primers and 13 Jbeta primers. Produced via immunoSEQ multiplex PCR; TCRdb's table is partial and in-frame only. In the table there are approximately 140,000 clones, 70% to 85% of which are singletons. Germline lookup yields CDR1 SEHNR and CDR2 FQNEAQ (reference sequence). This CDR3 has 16 residues. The ends were cut back, 1 base at V and 4 bases at J, with 16 bases in the middle. The TCR was taken from a man aged 35-49 years in good health and CMV-seronegative. This chain uses TRBV7-9 with TRBJ2-5; the D gene is possibly TRBD2 (6 bases). Sequenced material: PBMCs. Here the CDR3 DNA reads TGTGCCAGCAGCTTAGAGGGACGGGGCGGGGCAGAGACCCAGTACTTC. Residues: CASSLEGRGGAETQYF.